This TCR beta chain was sequenced during a study of blood T cell repertoires in COVID-19. The wider study: PBMCs, B-cell-depleted T cells, or T cells provided the cDNA or gDNA that made up the material.

Authors' analysis steps: The assay estimated nucleated cells by amplifying reference gene primers. The table came from immunoSEQ multiplex PCR; TCRdb's copy has only in-frame clones and leaves some out. V, J and clone size are taken as reported in that table, and D and trimming were inferred from the DNA itself. Among approximately 440,000 clones, roughly 91% were seen once, and the ten largest hold 0.6% to 0.7%. Assignment of participants to cohorts was predicated upon participant-reported clinical history. This clonotype was sampled from a man aged 18-30 years who had recovered from COVID-19. Sequencing was done on a sample of PBMCs or T cells enriched from blood (not recorded which).

CDR3 region: CASSADRERGYTF. The CDR3 nucleotides read TGTGCCAGCTCAGCGGACAGGGAGCGCGGCTACACCTTC. This sequence joins TRBV18 and TRBJ1-2; 8 bases align to TRBD1. CDR3 length equals 13 residues. CDR1 is KGHSH and CDR2 is LQKENI in the germline V gene. V trimming: 5 bases; J trimming: 8 bases; junction bases outside the gene matches: 7. The full variable domain, in which reference TRBV18 and TRBJ1-2 provide the parts outside the CDR3, is NAGVMQNPRHLVRRRGQEARLRCSPMKGHSHVYWYRQLPEEGLKFMVYLQKENIIDESGMPKERFSAEFPKEGPSILRIQQVVRGDSAAYFCASSADRERGYTFGSGTRLTVV.